The source of this T cell receptor beta chain is a study of T cell changes during pregnancy in multiple sclerosis. Assay used: immunoSEQ multiplex PCR; TCRdb lists only in-frame clones, some missing. The sample lists around 80,000 clones; roughly nine tenths were seen once. The specimen was peripheral blood, collected before pregnancy. The sequence came from a female donor with multiple sclerosis, enrolled in a pregnancy study.

The CDR3 nucleotides read TGTGCCAGCAGCCCCCGCCGGACTAGCGGTTCCTACAATGAGCAGTTCTTC. Amino acid sequence: CASSPRRTSGSYNEQFF. V gene TRBV7-2 combines with J gene TRBJ2-1, with TRBD2 matching over 10 bases. Germline V gene lookup returns CDR1 SGHTA and CDR2 FQGNSA. The CDR3 spans 17 residues. The V gene end was trimmed by 5 bases and the J gene end by 1 base; junction bases not matched to a gene: 8. Filled out from reference TRBV7-2 and TRBJ2-1, the complete variable domain reads GAGVSQSPSNKVTEKGKDVELRCDPISGHTALYWYRQSLGQGLEFLIYFQGNSAPDKSGLPSDRFSAERTGGSVSTLTIQRTQQEDSAVYLCASSPRRTSGSYNEQFFGPGTRLTVL.